Following are 8 T cell receptor beta chains from one sample sequenced in a study of blood T cell repertoires in COVID-19. The assay was immunoSEQ multiplex PCR, and TCRdb's table has in-frame clones only and misses some. The sample has 200,000 to 300,000 clones, around 85% seen once. Sequencing was done on a sample of peripheral blood. The receptor set was obtained from a woman of 80 years or more with acute or convalescent COVID-19.

The CDR3 sequence is CASSPTAANTEAFF. DNA for the CDR3: TGTGCCAGTAGTCCTACCGCCGCGAACACTGAAGCTTTCTTT. The rearrangement joins TRBV19 to TRBJ1-1, with D unresolved. This CDR3 is built from 14 residues. Germline assignment: CDR1 LNHDA and CDR2 SQIVND (reference sequence). Trimming removed 5 bases from V and 1 base from J, with 11 bases in between. The full variable domain, completed using reference TRBV19 and TRBJ1-1, is DGGITQSPKYLFRKEGQNVTLSCEQNLNHDAMYWYRQDPGQGLRLIYYSQIVNDFQKGDIAEGYSVSREKKESFPLTVTSAQKNPTAFYLCASSPTAANTEAFFGQGTRLTVV.

Points on this clone: Other DNA sequences in the sample encode the same CDR3. The rearrangement uses TRBV30 and TRBJ1-3; the D gene is possibly TRBD1 (6 bases). This CDR3 has 14 amino acids. Germline CDR1 is GTSNPN and CDR2 is SVGIG (reference sequence). V shed 0 bases and J shed 3 bases, with 9 bases lying between them. CDR3 DNA sequence: TGTGCCTGGAGTGTTACAGGGAATGGAAACACCATATATTTT. It encodes CAWSVTGNGNTIYF.

This clone was seen once. This sequence joins TRBV3-1 (or the pseudogene TRBV3-2) and TRBJ1-1, with D perhaps TRBD1 (5 bases). CDR3 length: 14 residues. Germline V gives CDR1 LGHDT, CDR2 YNNKEL (reference sequence). Trimming stripped 3 bases from V and 6 bases from J, with 14 bases between. This CDR3 is CASSQFAGRPEAFF. DNA for the CDR3: TGTGCCAGCAGCCAGTTTGCAGGGAGGCCTGAAGCTTTCTTT.

The rearrangement joins TRBV19 to TRBJ2-7; 7 bases are a match to TRBD1. The CDR3 has 15 residues. V trimming: 6 bases; J trimming: 3 bases; junction bases outside the gene matches: 11. In germline, CDR1 is LNHDA, CDR2 SQIVND (reference sequence). The CDR3 region is CASRGVGTANYEQYF. The CDR3 coding sequence is TGTGCCAGTAGAGGCGTAGGGACAGCGAACTACGAGCAGTACTTC.

The V gene is TRBV9, the J gene TRBJ2-7; 10 bases are shared with TRBD2. The CDR3 has 15 residues. The ends lost 4 bases at V and 2 bases at J; junction bases unmatched: 6. Germline CDR1 SGDLS, CDR2 YYNGEE. CDR3 DNA: TGTGCCAGCAGCTCCTGGACTAGCGGCACCTACGAGCAGTACTTC. Protein product: CASSSWTSGTYEQYF.

This clone was seen only once. The V and J genes are TRBV18 and TRBJ2-7; D may be TRBD1 (6 bases). V shed 5 bases and J shed 3 bases, with 11 bases lying between them. Germline V CDR1 and CDR2: KGHSH, LQKENI. The CDR3 sequence is 13 residues long. CDR3 bases: TGTGCCAGCTCATTGACAGGATACTACGAGCAGTACTTC. Translated, it gives CASSLTGYYEQYF.

The V gene is TRBV6-1, the J gene TRBJ1-1; perhaps TRBD1 as D (5 bases). This CDR3 has 12 amino acids. Germline V lookup: CDR1 MNHNS, CDR2 SASEGT. V lost 5 bases, J lost 5 bases, and 9 bases lay in between. For the CDR3, the DNA is TGTGCCAGCAGTTCCCCAGGGACTGAAGCTTTCTTT. This translates into CASSSPGTEAFF.

The chain has TRBV7-2 and TRBJ1-2, with no clear D. The CDR3 has 14 amino acids. Germline-derived CDR1 and CDR2 are SGHTA and FQGNSA. V was shortened by 0 bases and J by 4 bases, with 9 bases between the two germline ends. CDR3 coding DNA: TGTGCCAGCAGCTTAGCGCGGCAGACCTATGGCTACACCTTC. Protein product: CASSLARQTYGYTF.